Shown below are 9 T cell receptor beta chains from a single sample sequenced in a study of T cell changes during pregnancy in multiple sclerosis. Method: immunoSEQ multiplex PCR; TCRdb's copy keeps in-frame clones and lacks some. The sample holds 120,000 or so clones, roughly 92% seen once. Sample: peripheral blood, taken before pregnancy. The source of these receptors is a female donor with multiple sclerosis, enrolled in a pregnancy study.

The genes are TRBV7-2 and TRBJ1-4; 9 bases align to TRBD1. V gave up 8 bases and J gave up 5 bases; unmatched junction bases: 3. The length of the CDR3 is 13 residues. Germline values: CDR1 SGHTA, CDR2 FQGNSA. The CDR3 spells CASGGTGNEKLFF. CDR3 coding DNA: TGTGCCAGCGGGGGGACAGGGAATGAAAAACTGTTTTTT.

This clone was seen more than once but under ten times. This rearrangement joins TRBV19 to TRBJ1-2, with 7 bases aligning to TRBD1. Unmatched junction bases numbered 13, after V lost 7 bases and J lost 8 bases. Germline-derived CDR1 and CDR2 are LNHDA and SQIVND (reference sequence). This CDR3 has 14 amino acids. The CDR3 is CASTAPDRVQGYTF. DNA for the CDR3: TGTGCCAGTACCGCCCCCGACAGGGTACAGGGCTACACCTTC.

The chain is built from TRBV15 and TRBJ1-1; the match to TRBD1 covers 8 bases. CDR1 is LNHNV, CDR2 YYDKDF, per germline (reference sequence). The CDR3 runs 14 residues. V lost 5 bases, J lost 1 base, and 3 bases stayed unmatched. CDR3 nucleotide sequence: TGTGCCACCAGCGGACAGGGAAAGAACACTGAAGCTTTCTTT. Translation: CATSGQGKNTEAFF.

This sequence joins TRBV4-2 and TRBJ1-2; TRBD1 is a possible D gene (6 bases). V lost 0 bases and J lost 4, with 12 bases in between. Germline V gene data show CDR1 as LGHNA and CDR2 as YNFKEQ. CDR3 length: 15 residues. CDR3 residues: CASSQDQQGVYGYTF. The DNA of the CDR3 is TGTGCCAGCAGCCAAGACCAACAGGGAGTCTATGGCTACACCTTC.

The chain employs TRBV10-3 and TRBJ2-1; 9 nucleotides align to TRBD1. Germline CDR1 reads ENHRY; CDR2 reads SYGVKD. The CDR3 is made up of 14 amino acids. V was clipped by 4 bases and J by 5 bases; unmatched bases: 3. The CDR3, as DNA: TGTGCCATCAGTGTGTGGGACAGGGACAATGAGCAGTTCTTC. Its protein is CAISVWDRDNEQFF.

The chain carries TRBV30 and TRBJ2-7, with a weak D call TRBD1 (5 bases). V shed 2 bases and J shed 9 bases, with 14 bases lying between them. The V gene's germline CDR1 is GTSNPN and CDR2 SVGIG (reference sequence). The CDR3 sequence is 12 residues long. The CDR3 bases are TGTGCCTGGAGTCCATCAGGACACAGGCAGTACTTC. It translates to CAWSPSGHRQYF.

The rearrangement uses TRBV7-3 and TRBJ2-1; D is possibly TRBD1 (6 bases). CDR3 size: 14 residues. The germline CDR1 and CDR2 sequences are SGHTA and FQGTGA. Trimming removed 2 bases at V and 6 bases at J, with 11 bases between. CDR3 in DNA: TGTGCCAGCAGCTTATCACAGGGAAGCAATGAGCAGTTCTTC. It yields the protein CASSLSQGSNEQFF.

This chain joins TRBV11-2 and TRBJ1-5; D gene uncertain. The CDR3 totals 14 residues. V shed 4 bases and J shed 7 bases, with 14 bases lying between them. The germline V gene encodes CDR1 SGHAT and CDR2 FQNNGV. The CDR3 sequence is CASSSSPAGQPQHF. The CDR3, as DNA: TGTGCCAGCAGCTCTTCCCCGGCAGGACAGCCCCAGCATTTT.

V gene TRBV7-9 combines with J gene TRBJ1-2, with 7 bases that match TRBD1. The ends lost 1 base at V and 3 bases at J; junction bases unmatched: 5. The CDR3 consists of 15 residues. Germline CDR1 is SEHNR and CDR2 is FQNEAQ (reference sequence). This CDR3 reads CASSLGAGGHYGYTF. CDR3 in DNA: TGTGCCAGCAGCTTAGGTGCAGGGGGGCACTATGGCTACACCTTC.